This T cell receptor (beta chain) was observed in a study of blood T cell repertoires in COVID-19. Some clones are missing from TCRdb's copy, which holds only in-frame ones; the method was immunoSEQ multiplex PCR. This sample has some 80,000 clones, with about four fifths found just once. V dropped 0 bases and J dropped 7 bases, with 13 bases sitting between them. The CDR3 extends over 15 amino acids. Per germline, CDR1 SGHTS and CDR2 YDEGEE. This chain joins TRBV5-8 and TRBJ1-4, with unresolved D. Material: peripheral blood. This receptor was taken from a human donor in a cohort sampled during active COVID-19. The CDR3 reads CASSLVSGVGEKLFF. CDR3 in DNA: TGTGCCAGCAGCTTGGTGTCCGGAGTAGGTGAAAAACTGTTTTTT. Full variable domain (missing parts from reference TRBV5-8 and TRBJ1-4): EAGVTQSPTHLIKTRGQQATLRCSPISGHTSVYWYQQALGLGLQFLLWYDEGEERNRGNFPPRFSGRQFPNYSSELNVNALELEDSALYLCASSLVSGVGEKLFFGSGTQLSVL.